This T cell receptor beta chain was captured by sequencing in a study of T cell responses to AZD1222 COVID-19 vaccine. TCRdb's table, derived via immunoSEQ multiplex PCR, lists solely in-frame clones and lacks some. The sample carries 140,000 or so clones, under 95% recorded once. This CDR3 region has 14 residues. V dropped 5 bases and J dropped 7; count of bases not matched to a gene: 7. Germline V gene sequence: CDR1 SEHNR, CDR2 FQNEAQ (reference sequence). The material sequenced was peripheral blood, taken 28 days after the second dose of the MenACWY control vaccine. This rearrangement joins TRBV7-9 to TRBJ1-4; 7 nucleotides align to TRBD1. The source of this sequence is an adult who received the MenACWY meningococcal vaccine as a control. The CDR3 DNA reads as TGTGCCAGCAGCAAGTCGCAGGGGGTTGAAAAACTGTTTTTT. Protein: CASSKSQGVEKLFF.